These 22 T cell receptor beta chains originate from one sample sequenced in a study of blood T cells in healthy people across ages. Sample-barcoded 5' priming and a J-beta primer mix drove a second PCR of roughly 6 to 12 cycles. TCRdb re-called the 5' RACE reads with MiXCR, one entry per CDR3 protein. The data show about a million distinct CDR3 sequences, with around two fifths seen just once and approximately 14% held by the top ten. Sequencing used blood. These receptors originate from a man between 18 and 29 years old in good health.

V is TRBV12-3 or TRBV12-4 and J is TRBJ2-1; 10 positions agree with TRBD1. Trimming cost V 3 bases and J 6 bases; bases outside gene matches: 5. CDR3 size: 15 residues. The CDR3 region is CASSFGTGVPNEQFF. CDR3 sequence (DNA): TGTGCCAGCAGTTTCGGGACAGGGGTTCCCAATGAGCAGTTCTTC.

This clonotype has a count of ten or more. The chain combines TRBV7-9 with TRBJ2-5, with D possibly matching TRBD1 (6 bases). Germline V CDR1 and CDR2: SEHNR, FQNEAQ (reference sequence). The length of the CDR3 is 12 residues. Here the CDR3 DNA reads TGTGCTTTTTCAGGGGTTCAAGAGACCCAGTACTTC. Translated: CAFSGVQETQYF.

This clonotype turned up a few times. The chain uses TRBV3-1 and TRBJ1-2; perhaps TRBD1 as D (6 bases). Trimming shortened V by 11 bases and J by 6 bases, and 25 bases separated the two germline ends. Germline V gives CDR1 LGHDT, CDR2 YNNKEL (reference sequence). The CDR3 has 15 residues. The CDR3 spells CASQSRGAGRNGYTF. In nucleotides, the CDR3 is TGTGCCTCCCAGTCAAGGGGGGCTGGTAGGAATGGCTACACCTTC.

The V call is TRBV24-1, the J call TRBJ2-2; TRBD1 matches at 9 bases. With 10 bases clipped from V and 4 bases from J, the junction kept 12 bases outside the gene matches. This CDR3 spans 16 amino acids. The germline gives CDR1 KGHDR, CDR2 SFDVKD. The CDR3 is CATETTTGGVTGELFF. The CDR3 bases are TGTGCCACGGAAACAACGACAGGGGGTGTCACCGGGGAGCTGTTTTTT.

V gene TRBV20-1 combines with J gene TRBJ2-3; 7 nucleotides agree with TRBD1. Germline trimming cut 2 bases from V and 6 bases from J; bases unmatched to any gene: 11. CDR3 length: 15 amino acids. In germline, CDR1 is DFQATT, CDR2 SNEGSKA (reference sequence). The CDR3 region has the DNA TGCAGTGCTAGACCCGACAGGGAGCCACTGGATACGCAGTATTTT. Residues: CSARPDREPLDTQYF.

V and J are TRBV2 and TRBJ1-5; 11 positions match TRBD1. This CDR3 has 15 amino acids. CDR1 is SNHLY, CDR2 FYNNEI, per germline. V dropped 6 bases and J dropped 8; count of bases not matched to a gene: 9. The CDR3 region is CASSPGQGATEPQHF. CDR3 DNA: TGTGCCAGCAGCCCTGGACAGGGGGCGACGGAGCCCCAGCATTTT.

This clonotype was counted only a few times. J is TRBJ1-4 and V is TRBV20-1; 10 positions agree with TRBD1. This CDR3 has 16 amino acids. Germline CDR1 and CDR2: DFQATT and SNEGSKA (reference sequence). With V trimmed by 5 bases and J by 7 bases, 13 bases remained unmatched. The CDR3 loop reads CSAGRSPGQGSEKLFF. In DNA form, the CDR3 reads TGCAGTGCTGGAAGATCTCCGGGACAGGGGAGTGAAAAACTGTTTTTT.

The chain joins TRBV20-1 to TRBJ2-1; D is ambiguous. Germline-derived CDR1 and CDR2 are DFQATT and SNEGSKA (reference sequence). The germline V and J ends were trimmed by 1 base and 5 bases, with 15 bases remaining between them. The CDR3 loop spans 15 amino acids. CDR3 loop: CSARGPTISDNEQFF. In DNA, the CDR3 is TGCAGTGCTAGAGGTCCCACGATTTCGGACAATGAGCAGTTCTTC.

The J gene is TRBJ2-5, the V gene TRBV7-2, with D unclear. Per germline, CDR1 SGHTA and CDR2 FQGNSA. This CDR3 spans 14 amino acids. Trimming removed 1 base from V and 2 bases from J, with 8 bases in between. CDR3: CASSLGLSQETQYF. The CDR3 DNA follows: TGTGCCAGCAGCTTAGGGTTGTCACAAGAGACCCAGTACTTC.

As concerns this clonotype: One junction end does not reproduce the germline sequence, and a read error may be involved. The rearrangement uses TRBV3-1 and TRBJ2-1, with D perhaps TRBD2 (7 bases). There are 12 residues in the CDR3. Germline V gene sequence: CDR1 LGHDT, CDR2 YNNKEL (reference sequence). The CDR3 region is CASSRGGNERFF. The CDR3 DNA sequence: TGTGCCAGCAGCCGGGGGGGCAATGAGCGGTTCTTC.

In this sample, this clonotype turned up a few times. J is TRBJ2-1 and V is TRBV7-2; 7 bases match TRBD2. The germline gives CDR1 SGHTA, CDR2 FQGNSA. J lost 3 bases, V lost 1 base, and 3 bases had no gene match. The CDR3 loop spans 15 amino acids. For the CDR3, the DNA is TGTGCCAGCAGCTTAGGGAGCGGGGACTACAATGAGCAGTTCTTC. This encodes CASSLGSGDYNEQFF.

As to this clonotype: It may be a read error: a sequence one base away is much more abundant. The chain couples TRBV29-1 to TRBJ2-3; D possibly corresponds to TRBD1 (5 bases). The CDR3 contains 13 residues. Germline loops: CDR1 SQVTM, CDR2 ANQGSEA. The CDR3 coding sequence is TGCGGCGTTGACCAGGGTGGGTCAGATACGCAGTATTTT. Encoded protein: CGVDQGGSDTQYF.

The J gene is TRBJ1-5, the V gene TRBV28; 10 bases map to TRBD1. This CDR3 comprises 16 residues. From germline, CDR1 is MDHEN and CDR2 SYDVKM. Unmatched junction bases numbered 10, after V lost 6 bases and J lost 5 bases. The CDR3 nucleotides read TGTGCCAGCAGCCCTCCGACAGGGGGCCGGCATCAGCCCCAGCATTTT. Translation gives CASSPPTGGRHQPQHF. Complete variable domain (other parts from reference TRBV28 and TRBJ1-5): DVKVTQSSRYLVKRTGEKVFLECVQDMDHENMFWYRQDPGLGLRLIYFSYDVKMKEKGDIPEGYSVSREKKERFSLILESASTNQTSMYLCASSPPTGGRHQPQHFGDGTRLSIL.

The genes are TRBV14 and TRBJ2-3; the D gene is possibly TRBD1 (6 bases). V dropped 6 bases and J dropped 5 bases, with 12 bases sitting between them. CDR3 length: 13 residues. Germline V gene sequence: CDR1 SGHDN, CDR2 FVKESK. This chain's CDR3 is CASRIYREDTQYF. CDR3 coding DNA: TGTGCCAGCAGGATATACAGGGAAGATACGCAGTATTTT.

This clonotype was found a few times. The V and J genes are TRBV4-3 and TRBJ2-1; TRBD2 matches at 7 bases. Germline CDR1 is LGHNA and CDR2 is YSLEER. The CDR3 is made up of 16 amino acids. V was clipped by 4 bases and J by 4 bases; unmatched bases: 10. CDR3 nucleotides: TGCGCCAGCAGCCGTTCGACGGGGGGAGAATACAATGAGCAGTTCTTC. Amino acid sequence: CASSRSTGGEYNEQFF.

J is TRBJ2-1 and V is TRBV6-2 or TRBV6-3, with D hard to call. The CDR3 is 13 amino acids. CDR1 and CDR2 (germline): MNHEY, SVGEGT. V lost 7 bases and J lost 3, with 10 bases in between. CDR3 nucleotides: TGTGCCAGCAAAGGAACCTTCTACAATGAGCAGTTCTTC. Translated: CASKGTFYNEQFF.

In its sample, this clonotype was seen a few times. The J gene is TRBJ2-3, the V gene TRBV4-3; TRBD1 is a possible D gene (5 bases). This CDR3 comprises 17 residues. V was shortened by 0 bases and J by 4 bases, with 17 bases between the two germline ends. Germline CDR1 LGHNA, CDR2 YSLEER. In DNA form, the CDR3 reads TGCGCCAGCAGCCAAGATGGGGCCTTGACGCAGTCAGATACGCAGTATTTT. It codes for CASSQDGALTQSDTQYF.

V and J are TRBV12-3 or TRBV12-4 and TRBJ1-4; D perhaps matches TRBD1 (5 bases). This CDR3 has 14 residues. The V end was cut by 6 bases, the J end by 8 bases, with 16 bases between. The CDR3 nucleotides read TGTGCCAGCAGCCGACTCGGGCGGGGCGAAAAACTGTTTTTT. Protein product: CASSRLGRGEKLFF.

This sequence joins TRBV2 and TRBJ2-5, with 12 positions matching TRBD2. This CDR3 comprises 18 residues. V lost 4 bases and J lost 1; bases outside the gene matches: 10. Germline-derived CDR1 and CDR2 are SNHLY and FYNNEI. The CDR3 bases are TGTGCCAGCAGTGCTACCTCAGGGGGACTAGCGGGCCAAGAGACCCAGTACTTC. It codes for CASSATSGGLAGQETQYF.

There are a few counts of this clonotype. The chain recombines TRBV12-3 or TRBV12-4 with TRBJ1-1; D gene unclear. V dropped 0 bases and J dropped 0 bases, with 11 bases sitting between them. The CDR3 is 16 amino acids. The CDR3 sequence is CASSLAGSRMNTEAFF. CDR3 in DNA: TGTGCCAGCAGTTTAGCGGGGTCCCGCATGAACACTGAAGCTTTCTTT.

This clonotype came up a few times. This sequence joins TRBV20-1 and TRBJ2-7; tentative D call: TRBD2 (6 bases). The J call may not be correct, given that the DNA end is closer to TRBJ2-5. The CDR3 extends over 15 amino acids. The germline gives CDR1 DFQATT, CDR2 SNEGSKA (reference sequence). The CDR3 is CSVFGGAQVEETQYF. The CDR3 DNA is TGCAGTGTGTTCGGCGGGGCTCAAGTGGAAGAGACCCAGTACTTC.

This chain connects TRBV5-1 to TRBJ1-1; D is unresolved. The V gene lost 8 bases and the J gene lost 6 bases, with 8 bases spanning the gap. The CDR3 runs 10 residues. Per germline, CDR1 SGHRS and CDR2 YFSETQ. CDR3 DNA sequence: TGCGCCAGTAAGGGTGCTGAAGCTTTCTTT. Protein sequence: CASKGAEAFF.